This T cell receptor (beta chain) appears in the sequencing data of a study of cytomegalovirus exposure and HLA in healthy donors. The validation cohort, a group of more than 100 subjects, included the donors and was separate from the roughly 700-subject first cohort. Profiling relied on immunoSEQ multiplex PCR, and the TCRdb table lists in-frame clones only, not all of them. In the table there are 200,000 to 250,000 clones, roughly 87% of which are singletons. The source of this sequence is a woman in her late teens or twenties in good health and CMV-seropositive. Sequencing was carried out using PBMCs.

CDR3 coding DNA: TGTGCCAGCAGCCGGGACAGCAGCTCCTACGAGCAGTACTTC. The encoded protein is CASSRDSSSYEQYF. The J gene is TRBJ2-7, the V gene TRBV7-2; 7 bases map to TRBD1. This CDR3 contains 14 residues. Germline loops: CDR1 SGHTA, CDR2 FQGNSA. The V gene end was trimmed by 5 bases and the J gene end by 0 bases; junction bases not matched to a gene: 4. The full variable domain, in which reference TRBV7-2 and TRBJ2-7 provide the parts outside the CDR3, is GAGVSQSPSNKVTEKGKDVELRCDPISGHTALYWYRQSLGQGLEFLIYFQGNSAPDKSGLPSDRFSAERTGGSVSTLTIQRTQQEDSAVYLCASSRDSSSYEQYFGPGTRLTVT.